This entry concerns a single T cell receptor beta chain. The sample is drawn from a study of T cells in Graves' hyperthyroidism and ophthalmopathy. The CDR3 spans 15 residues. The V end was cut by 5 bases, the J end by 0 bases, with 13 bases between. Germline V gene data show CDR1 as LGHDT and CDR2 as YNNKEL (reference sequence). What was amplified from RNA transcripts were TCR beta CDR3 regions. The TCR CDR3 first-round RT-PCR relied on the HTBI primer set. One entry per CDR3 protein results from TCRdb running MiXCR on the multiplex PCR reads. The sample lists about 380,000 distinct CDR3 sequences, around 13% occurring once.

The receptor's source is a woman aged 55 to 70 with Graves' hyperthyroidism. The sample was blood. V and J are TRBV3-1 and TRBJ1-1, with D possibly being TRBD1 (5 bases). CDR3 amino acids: CASSVESDMNTEAFF. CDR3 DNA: TGTGCCAGCAGCGTAGAATCGGACATGAACACTGAAGCTTTCTTT.